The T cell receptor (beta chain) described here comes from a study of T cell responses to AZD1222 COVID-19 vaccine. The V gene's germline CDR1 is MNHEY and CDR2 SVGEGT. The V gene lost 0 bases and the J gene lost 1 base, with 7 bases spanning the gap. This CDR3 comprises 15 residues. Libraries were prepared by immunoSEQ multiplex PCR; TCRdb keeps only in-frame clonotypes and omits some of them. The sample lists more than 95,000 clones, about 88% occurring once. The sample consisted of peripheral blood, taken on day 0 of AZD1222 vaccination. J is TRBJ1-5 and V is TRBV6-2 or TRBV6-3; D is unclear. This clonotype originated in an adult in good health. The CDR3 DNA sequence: TGTGCCAGCAGTTACTCTAGCCAAAGCAATCAGCCCCAGCATTTT. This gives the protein CASSYSSQSNQPQHF.